The 7 T cell receptor beta chains below come from one sample, sequenced in a study of cytomegalovirus exposure and HLA in healthy donors. Researchers ran the PCR with 60 Vbeta and 13 Jbeta primers. Produced via immunoSEQ multiplex PCR; TCRdb's table is partial and in-frame only. This table lists about 200,000 clones. Sequences were obtained from PBMCs. The receptors come from a boy younger than 18 in good health and CMV-seronegative.

This chain joins TRBV28 and TRBJ2-1; 15 bases line up with TRBD2. The CDR3 is 15 amino acids. Germline V gene lookup returns CDR1 MDHEN and CDR2 SYDVKM. Trimming cost V 7 bases and J 9 bases; bases outside gene matches: 7. CDR3 DNA sequence: TGTGCCAGCACTCTCGGACTAGCGGGGGGGAGTGAGCAGTTCTTC. Protein: CASTLGLAGGSEQFF.

CDR3 region: CASSDFGGMSTDTQYF. The CDR3 bases are TGTGCCAGCAGTGACTTTGGCGGAATGAGCACAGATACGCAGTATTTT. The V and J genes are TRBV6-4 and TRBJ2-3, with D hard to call. The V end was cut by 1 base, the J end by 0 bases, with 11 bases between. The CDR3 consists of 16 residues. From germline, CDR1 is MRHNA and CDR2 SNTAGT.

This rearrangement joins TRBV27 to TRBJ2-7, with 7 bases aligning to TRBD1. This CDR3 spans 15 amino acids. V lost 8 bases, J lost 8 bases, and 18 bases stayed unmatched. Per germline, CDR1 MNHEY and CDR2 SMNVEV (reference sequence). The CDR3 coding sequence is TGTGCCAGCTCCTCAGCCGGGACAGTGGGCCGTCAGCAGTACTTC. Translation: CASSSAGTVGRQQYF.

The chain's CDR3 is CASSSRQGDQPQHF. The CDR3 DNA reads as TGTGCCAGCAGTTCCCGACAGGGCGATCAGCCCCAGCATTTT. This sequence joins TRBV28 and TRBJ1-5; TRBD1 agrees at 7 bases. The CDR3 runs 14 residues. V dropped 4 bases and J dropped 5; count of bases not matched to a gene: 5. Germline V gene lookup returns CDR1 MDHEN and CDR2 SYDVKM.

To note about this clone: Relative to the germline gene, one junction end is altered; a read error may explain this. The V gene is TRBV20-1, the J gene TRBJ1-1; no firm D call. Germline CDR1 reads DFQATT; CDR2 reads SNEGSKA (reference sequence). This CDR3 has 11 amino acids. The CDR3 sequence: CSVRGGTEAFF. CDR3 in DNA: TGCAGTGTTAGAGGCGGGACTGAAGCTTTCTTT.

V and J are TRBV11-2 and TRBJ1-1; TRBD1 agrees at 7 bases. The germline V gene has CDR1 SGHAT and CDR2 FQNNGV. The CDR3 spans 11 residues. V lost 1 base and J lost 10; bases outside the gene matches: 0. DNA for the CDR3: TGTGCCAGCAGCTTAGGGACAGGAGCTTTCTTT. Protein: CASSLGTGAFF.

V is TRBV6-1 and J is TRBJ2-5, with 10 bases fitting TRBD2. In germline, CDR1 is MNHNS, CDR2 SASEGT. V shed 6 bases, J shed 5 bases, and the junction held 15 bases outside the gene matches. There are 17 residues in the CDR3. The CDR3 region is CASSEMASGGFGETQYF. The CDR3 DNA follows: TGTGCCAGCAGCGAAATGGCTAGCGGGGGCTTCGGGGAGACCCAGTACTTC.